This T cell receptor (beta chain) was documented in a study of T-cell memory formation after mild COVID-19 (dated by TCRdb to about 2021). About the investigation overall: Most TCR sequence clusters were specific to one of the two donors. Longitudinal TCRalpha and TCRbeta repertoire sequencing tracked T-cell clones expanding and contracting after mild COVID-19 in a couple of donors. The cohort comprised two young, previously healthy adult volunteers, one female and one male. Study-wide findings and limitations: The second-wave clones that peaked on day 37 were not confirmed to be SARS-CoV-2 specific. Contracting CD4+ clones were located mainly in the CM and EM memory subsets, whereas CD8+ clones were found to be enriched in EMRA. Some responding clones were detected in pre-infection memory, which suggested that pre-existing cross-reactive memory T cells had joined the SARS-CoV-2 response. Clones that contracted from day 15 to 85 showed balanced CD4/CD8 phenotypes, whereas a second wave of clones that expanded from day 15 to 37 leaned towards CD4+. The study included only two mild cases, and larger cohorts that include severe cases with pre-infection samples were judged to be necessary.

The CDR3 covers 16 residues, taking in both the cysteine and the phenylalanine. The sequence is cut down to CDR3 DNA, 48 bases in frame from base 1. The germline V gene (reference sequence) supplies CDR1 DFQATT and CDR2 SNEGSKA. V loses 0 bases, J loses 2 bases, and the germline ends lie 15 bases apart. These reads were obtained on an Illumina NovaSeq 6000. TCRalpha and TCRbeta cDNA libraries were constructed by 5'RACE with constant-segment primers, with sample barcodes and unique molecular identifiers being introduced. RNA was extracted from every sample with Trizol reagent. Library amplification was performed in two PCR steps, and a second sample barcode and Illumina TruSeq adapters were introduced in the second step. The libraries were sequenced on an Illumina NovaSeq using 2 x 150 bp paired-end reads. The source study handled its data this way. Reads were demultiplexed and collapsed into UMI-guided consensus sequences with migec v1.2.7. With mixcr v2.1.11, UMI consensuses were aligned to TRA and TRB V and J templates and assembled into clonotypes. Clonotypes were classified as expanded or contracted when called significant by both edgeR and NoisET, with noise models trained on biological replicates. edgeR calls used a false discovery rate-adjusted p below 0.01 and a log2 fold-change threshold of 1. PCA with hierarchical clustering of max-normalized trajectories of the 1000 most abundant clonotypes was used as exploratory dynamics analysis. Separately sequenced CD4+ and CD8+ repertoires were used to assign a CD4 or CD8 phenotype to each responding clone. TCRdb passed the public sequencing reads through fastp at Q25 and MiXCR, retaining productive beta sequences. Identical CDR3 protein sequences are pooled into one entry, listed with their most common genes and DNA. The V and J calls reflect TCRdb's pipeline rather than the authors' work. Recorded for this sample are tens of thousands of distinct CDR3 sequences; about 15% of them occurred a single time. The ten biggest clones cover around two fifths of the sample.

Ficoll-Paque density gradient centrifugation was the method used to isolate PBMCs. Details on this clonotype: Its target antigen remains unknown. No much larger clone exists at a distance of one base, and base qualities are not known.

Sequencing was carried out using PBMCs or a T cell subset sorted from them (not recorded which). The sequence was collected from a man in his late teens or twenties who had mild COVID-19 (a few samples of this study predate the infection). The sample titles of this study are shuffled in the database, so cell type and time point are left out; the donor was told from shared clones. The V and J segments used are TRBV20-1 and TRBJ2-3; 5 matching bases give a weak D call of TRBD1. The CDR3 sequence is CSARDVSRTSTDTQYF. The bases are TGCAGTGCTAGAGACGTTTCCCGGACATCCACAGATACGCAGTATTTT.